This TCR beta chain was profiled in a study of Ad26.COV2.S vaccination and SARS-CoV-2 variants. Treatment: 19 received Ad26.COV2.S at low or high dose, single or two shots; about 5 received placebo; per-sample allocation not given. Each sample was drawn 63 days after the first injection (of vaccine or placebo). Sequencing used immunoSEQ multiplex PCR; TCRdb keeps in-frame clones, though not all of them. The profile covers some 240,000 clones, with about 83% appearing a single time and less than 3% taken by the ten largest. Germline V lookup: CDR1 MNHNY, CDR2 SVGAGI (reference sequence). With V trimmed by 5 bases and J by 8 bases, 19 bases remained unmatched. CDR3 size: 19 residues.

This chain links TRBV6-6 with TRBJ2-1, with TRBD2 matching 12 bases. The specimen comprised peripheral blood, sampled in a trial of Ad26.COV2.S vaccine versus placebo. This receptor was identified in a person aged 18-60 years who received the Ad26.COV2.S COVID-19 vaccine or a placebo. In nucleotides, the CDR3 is TGTGCCAGCAGTCCCTGGGCTAGCGGGAGGGCCAACCCTTTCCATGAGCAGTTCTTC. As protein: CASSPWASGRANPFHEQFF.